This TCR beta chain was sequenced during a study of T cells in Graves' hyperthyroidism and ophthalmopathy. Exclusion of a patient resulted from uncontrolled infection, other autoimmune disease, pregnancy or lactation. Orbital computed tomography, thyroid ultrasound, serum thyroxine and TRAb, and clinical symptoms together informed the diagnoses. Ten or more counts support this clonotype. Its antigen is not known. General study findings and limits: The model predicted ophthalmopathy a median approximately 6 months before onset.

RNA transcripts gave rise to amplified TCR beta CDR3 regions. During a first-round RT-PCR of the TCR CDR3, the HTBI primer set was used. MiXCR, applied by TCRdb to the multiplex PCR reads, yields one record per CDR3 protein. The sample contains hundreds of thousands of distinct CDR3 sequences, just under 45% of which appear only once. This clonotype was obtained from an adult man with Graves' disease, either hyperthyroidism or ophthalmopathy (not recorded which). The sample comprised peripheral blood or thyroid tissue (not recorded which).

This CDR3 is CSVQGHPNTEAFF. The CDR3 DNA is TGCAGCGTTCAGGGACATCCGAACACTGAAGCTTTCTTT. This chain joins TRBV29-1 and TRBJ1-1, with D perhaps TRBD1 (6 bases). V dropped 5 bases and J dropped 1 base, with 11 bases sitting between them. CDR1 SQVTM and CDR2 ANQGSEA come from the germline V gene. The CDR3 contains 13 residues. Combining the CDR3 with reference TRBV29-1 and TRBJ1-1 gives the whole variable domain SAVISQKPSRDICQRGTSLTIQCQVDSQVTMMFWYRQQPGQSLTLIATANQGSEATYESGFVIDKFPISRPNLTFSTLTVSNMSPEDSSIYLCSVQGHPNTEAFFGQGTRLTVV.